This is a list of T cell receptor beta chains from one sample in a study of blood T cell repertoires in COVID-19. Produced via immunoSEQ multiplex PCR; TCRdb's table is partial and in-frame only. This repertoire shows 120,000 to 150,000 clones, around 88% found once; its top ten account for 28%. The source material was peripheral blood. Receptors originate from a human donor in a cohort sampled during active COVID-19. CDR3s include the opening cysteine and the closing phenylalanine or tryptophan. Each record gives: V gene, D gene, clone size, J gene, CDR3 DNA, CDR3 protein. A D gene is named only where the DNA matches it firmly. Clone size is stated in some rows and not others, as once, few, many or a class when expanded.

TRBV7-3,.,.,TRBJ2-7,TGTGCCAGCAGCTTAATGACCGGAGAGGAGCAGTACTTC,CASSLMTGEEQYF
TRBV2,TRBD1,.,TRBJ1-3,TGTGCCAGCAGAGTCCAGGGGGCGCGAGGAAACACCATATATTTT,CASRVQGARGNTIYF
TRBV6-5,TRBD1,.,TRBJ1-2,TGTGCCAGCAGCCGGACAGGGGGCGGATTAATCGGCTACACCTTC,CASSRTGGGLIGYTF
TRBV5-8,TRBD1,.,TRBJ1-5,TGTGCCAGCCGGGGACAGGGAGACCAGCCCCAGCATTTT,CASRGQGDQPQHF
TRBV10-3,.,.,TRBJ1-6,TGTGCCATCAGTGAGTCAGGCGGGAGCTCCTATAATTCACCCCTCCACTTT,CAISESGGSSYNSPLHF
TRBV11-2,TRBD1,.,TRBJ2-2,TGTGCCAGCAGCTCCGGGACAGCCGCGAACACCGGGGAGCTGTTTTTT,CASSSGTAANTGELFF
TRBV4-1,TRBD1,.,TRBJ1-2,TGCGCCAGCACCCGGGACAGGGGGCCGGATGGCTACACCTTC,CASTRDRGPDGYTF
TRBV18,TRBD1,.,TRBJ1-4,TGTGCCAGCTCACCGGGGGACAGCGAAAAACTGTTTTTT,CASSPGDSEKLFF
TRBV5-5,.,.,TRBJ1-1,TGTGCCAGCAGCTTCTTTTTGAACACTGAAGCTTTCTTT,CASSFFLNTEAFF
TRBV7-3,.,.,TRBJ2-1,TGTGCCAGCAGCTTATCTAGCGCTAGCTCCTACAATGAGCAGTTCTTC,CASSLSSASSYNEQFF
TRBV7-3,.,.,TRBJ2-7,TGTGCCAGCAGCTTAGAAGGGGGCGGGGACTACGAGCAGTACTTC,CASSLEGGGDYEQYF
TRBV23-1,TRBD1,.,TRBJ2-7,TGCGCCAGCAGTCACGTTAGGACAGGCGACGAGCAGTACTTC,CASSHVRTGDEQYF
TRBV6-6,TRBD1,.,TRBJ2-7,TGTGCCAGCACCTTGGACGGGGACAGCTACGAGCAGTACTTC,CASTLDGDSYEQYF
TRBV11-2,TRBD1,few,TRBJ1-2,TGTGCCAGCAGCCCGTCGCCGGGACAGGGGGGCTATGGCTACACCTTC,CASSPSPGQGGYGYTF
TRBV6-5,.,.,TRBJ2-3,TGTGCCAGCGGGGGGGGCGGCACAGATACGCAGTATTTT,CASGGGGTDTQYF
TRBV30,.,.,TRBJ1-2,TGTGCCTGGCATGTCGGGGACTATGGCTACACCTTC,CAWHVGDYGYTF
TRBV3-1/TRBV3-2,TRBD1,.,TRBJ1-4,TGTGCCAGCAGCACTGGGACAGTTGCAACTAATGAAAAACTGTTTTTT,CASSTGTVATNEKLFF
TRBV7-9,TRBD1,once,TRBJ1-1,TGTGCCAGCAGCTTCTCCCCGGGACAGGGGGCATCTGAAGCTTTCTTT,CASSFSPGQGASEAFF
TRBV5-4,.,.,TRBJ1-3,TGTGCCAGCAGCTTCGGGGGGCAAAGAAACACCATATATTTT,CASSFGGQRNTIYF
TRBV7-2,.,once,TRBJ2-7,TGTGCCAGCAGCTTTAATAAAGGACACGCCGAGCAGTACTTC,CASSFNKGHAEQYF
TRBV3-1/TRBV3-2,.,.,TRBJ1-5,TGTGCCAGCAGCAGAGGGTTCAATCAGCCCCAGCATTTT,CASSRGFNQPQHF
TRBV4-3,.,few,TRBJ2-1,TGCGCCAGCAGCCAAGATCCGGTTCTAGCTCCCTCCTACAATGAGCAGTTCTTC,CASSQDPVLAPSYNEQFF
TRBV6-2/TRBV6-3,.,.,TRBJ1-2,TGTGCCAGCAGTTACCAGGAAAACTATGGCTACACCTTC,CASSYQENYGYTF